This T cell receptor (beta chain) came from a study of radiation and T cells in renal cell carcinoma. Regarding time point: blood 4 weeks post-SBRT, at nephrectomy. Treatment here: 15 Gy SBRT to primary tumor, nephrectomy 4 weeks later. Nephrectomy followed 15 Gy stereotactic body radiation by 4 weeks. After SBRT, blood was collected at 2 and 4 weeks, plus baseline. The patient's renal cell carcinoma had clear cell pathology. Sequenced by immunoSEQ multiplex PCR; TCRdb stores in-frame clones only, minus some. The table lists around 95,000 clones, more than 65% of them singletons. As for this clone: Its specificity is not known.

Study results and caveats: Top tumor clonotypes rose in blood 2 weeks post-radiation, then contracted.

Germline lookup yields CDR1 KGHSH and CDR2 LQKENI. CDR3 size: 15 residues. Trimming removed 2 bases from V and 8 bases from J, with 16 bases in between. The sample consisted of blood, taken from a patient whose treatment included radiotherapy and nephrectomy. The chain has TRBV18 and TRBJ2-1; weak D call: TRBD1 (5 bases). The clonotype originates from a man in his 60s with renal cell carcinoma. CDR3 in amino acids: CASSPSRPGRDEQFF. DNA for the CDR3: TGTGCCAGCTCACCATCTCGGCCAGGCAGGGATGAGCAGTTCTTC. The whole variable domain, filled in from reference TRBV18 and TRBJ2-1, reads NAGVMQNPRHLVRRRGQEARLRCSPMKGHSHVYWYRQLPEEGLKFMVYLQKENIIDESGMPKERFSAEFPKEGPSILRIQQVVRGDSAAYFCASSPSRPGRDEQFFGPGTRLTVL.